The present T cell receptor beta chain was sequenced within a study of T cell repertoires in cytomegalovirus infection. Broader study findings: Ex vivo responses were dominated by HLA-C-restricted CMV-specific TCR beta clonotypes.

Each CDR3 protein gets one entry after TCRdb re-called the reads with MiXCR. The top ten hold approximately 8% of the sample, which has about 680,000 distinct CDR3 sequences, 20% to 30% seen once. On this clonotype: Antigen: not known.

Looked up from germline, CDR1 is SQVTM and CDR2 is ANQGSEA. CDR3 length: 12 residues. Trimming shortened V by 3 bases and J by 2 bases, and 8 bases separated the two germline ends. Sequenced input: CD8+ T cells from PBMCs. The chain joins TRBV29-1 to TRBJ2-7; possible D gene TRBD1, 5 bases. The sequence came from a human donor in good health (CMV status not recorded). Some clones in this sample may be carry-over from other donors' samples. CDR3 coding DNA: TGCAGCGTTGAGGGGCGGACCTACGAGCAGTACTTC. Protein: CSVEGRTYEQYF.